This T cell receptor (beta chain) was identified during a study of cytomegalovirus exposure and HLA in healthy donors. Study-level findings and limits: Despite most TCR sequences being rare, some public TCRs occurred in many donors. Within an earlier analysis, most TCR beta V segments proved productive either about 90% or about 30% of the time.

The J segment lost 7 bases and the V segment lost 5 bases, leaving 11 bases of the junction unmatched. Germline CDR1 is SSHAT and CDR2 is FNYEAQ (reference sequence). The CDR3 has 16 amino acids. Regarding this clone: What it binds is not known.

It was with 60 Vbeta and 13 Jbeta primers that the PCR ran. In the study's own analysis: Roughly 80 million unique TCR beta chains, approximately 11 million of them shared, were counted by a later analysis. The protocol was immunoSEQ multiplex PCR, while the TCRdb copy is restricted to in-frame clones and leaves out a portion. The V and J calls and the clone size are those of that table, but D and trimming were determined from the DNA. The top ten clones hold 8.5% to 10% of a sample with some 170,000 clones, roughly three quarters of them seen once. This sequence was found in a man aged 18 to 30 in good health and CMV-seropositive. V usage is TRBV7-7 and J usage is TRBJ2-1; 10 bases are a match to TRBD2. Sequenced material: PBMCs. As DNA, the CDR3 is TGTGCCAGCAGCCAAGGGGCTAGCGGGAGCCAAAATGAGCAGTTCTTC. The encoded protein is CASSQGASGSQNEQFF.